The 4 T cell receptor beta chains listed next were all sequenced from one sample in a study of PD-L1 blockade in urothelial cancer. Time point noted: pretreatment peripheral blood. Sequencing used immunoSEQ multiplex PCR; TCRdb keeps in-frame clones, though not all of them. The sample gives 70,000 or so clones, approximately 87% of which show up once; more than 3.5% is in the top ten. The sequenced sample was PBMCs, obtained around atezolizumab (anti-PD-L1) treatment. The receptor set was obtained from a man between 65 and 85 years old with urothelial cancer.

The rearrangement links TRBV28 to TRBJ1-1; maybe TRBD1 (5 bases). V lost 10 bases to trimming and J lost 3 bases, with 9 bases between them. Germline values: CDR1 MDHEN, CDR2 SYDVKM. This CDR3 has 11 amino acids. CDR3 sequence: CATGGDTEAFF. The CDR3 region has the DNA TGTGCCACGGGGGGGGACACTGAAGCTTTCTTT.

V is TRBV5-1 and J is TRBJ1-1, with D possibly being TRBD1 (5 bases). The germline V gene encodes CDR1 SGHRS and CDR2 YFSETQ. Trimming cost V 0 bases and J 5 bases, with 11 bases left between them. The length of the CDR3 is 14 residues. The CDR3 nucleotides read TGCGCCAGCAGCTTGGGGGGCGCCGGGACTGAAGCTTTCTTT. It codes for CASSLGGAGTEAFF.

This chain connects TRBV27 to TRBJ2-7, with 7 bases lining up with TRBD1. CDR1 and CDR2 from the germline V gene are MNHEY and SMNVEV (reference sequence). V dropped 4 bases and J dropped 4; count of bases not matched to a gene: 10. The CDR3 spans 15 residues. CDR3 region: CASSSSGTVKYEQYF. The CDR3 coding sequence is TGTGCCAGCAGTTCCTCCGGGACAGTAAAATACGAGCAGTACTTC.

The chain employs TRBV6-1 and TRBJ1-5; D is unresolved. The CDR3 contains 13 residues. The germline V gene has CDR1 MNHNS and CDR2 SASEGT. V was clipped by 7 bases and J by 5 bases, with 12 bases between them. CDR3 sequence: CASTPGLDQPQHF. For the CDR3, the DNA is TGTGCCAGCACCCCCGGTTTGGATCAGCCCCAGCATTTT.